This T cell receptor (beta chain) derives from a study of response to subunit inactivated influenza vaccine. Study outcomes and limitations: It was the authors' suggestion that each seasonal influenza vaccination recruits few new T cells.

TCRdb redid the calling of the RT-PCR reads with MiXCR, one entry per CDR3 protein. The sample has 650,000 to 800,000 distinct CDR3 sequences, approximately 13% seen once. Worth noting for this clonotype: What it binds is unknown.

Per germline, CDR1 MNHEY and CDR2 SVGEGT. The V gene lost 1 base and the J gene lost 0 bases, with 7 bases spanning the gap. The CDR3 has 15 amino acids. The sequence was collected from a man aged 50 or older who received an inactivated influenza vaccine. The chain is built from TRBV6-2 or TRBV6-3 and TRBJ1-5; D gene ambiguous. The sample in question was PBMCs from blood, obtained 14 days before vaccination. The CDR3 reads CASSYLGNSNQPQHF. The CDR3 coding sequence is TGTGCCAGCAGTTACTTGGGGAATAGCAATCAGCCCCAGCATTTT.